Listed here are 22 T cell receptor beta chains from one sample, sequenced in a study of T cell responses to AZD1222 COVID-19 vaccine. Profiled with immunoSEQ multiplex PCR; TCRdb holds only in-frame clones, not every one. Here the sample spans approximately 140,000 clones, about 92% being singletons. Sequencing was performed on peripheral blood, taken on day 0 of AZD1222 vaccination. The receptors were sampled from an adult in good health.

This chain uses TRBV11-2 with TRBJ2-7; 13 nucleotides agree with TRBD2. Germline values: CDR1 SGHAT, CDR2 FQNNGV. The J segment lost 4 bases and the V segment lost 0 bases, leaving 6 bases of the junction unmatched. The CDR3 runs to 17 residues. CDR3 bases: TGTGCCAGCAGCTTAGATCACGGACTAGCGGGAGCTTACGAGCAGTACTTC. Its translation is CASSLDHGLAGAYEQYF.

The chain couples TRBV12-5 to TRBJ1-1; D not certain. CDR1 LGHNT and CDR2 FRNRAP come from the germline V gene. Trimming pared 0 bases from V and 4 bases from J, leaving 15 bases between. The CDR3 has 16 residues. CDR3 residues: CASGLVRLGQLTEAFF. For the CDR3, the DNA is TGTGCTAGTGGTTTGGTACGTCTTGGGCAGCTCACTGAAGCTTTCTTT.

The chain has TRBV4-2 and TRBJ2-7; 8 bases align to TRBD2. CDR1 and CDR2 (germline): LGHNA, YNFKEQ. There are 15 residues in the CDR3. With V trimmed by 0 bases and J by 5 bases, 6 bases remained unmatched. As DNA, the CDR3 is TGTGCCAGCAGCCAAGATCCTGCAGCGGGAGACGAGCAGTACTTC. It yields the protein CASSQDPAAGDEQYF.

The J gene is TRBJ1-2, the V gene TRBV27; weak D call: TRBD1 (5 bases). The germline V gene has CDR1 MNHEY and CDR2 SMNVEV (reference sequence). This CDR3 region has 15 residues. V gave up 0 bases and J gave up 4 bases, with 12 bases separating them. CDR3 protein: CASSLSPGGTYGYTF. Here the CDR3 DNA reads TGTGCCAGCAGTTTATCTCCCGGGGGAACCTATGGCTACACCTTC.

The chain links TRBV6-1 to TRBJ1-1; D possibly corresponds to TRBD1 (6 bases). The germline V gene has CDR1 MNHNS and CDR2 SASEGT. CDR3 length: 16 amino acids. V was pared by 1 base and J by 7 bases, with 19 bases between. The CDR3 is CASSEEILDRNLEAFF. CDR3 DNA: TGTGCCAGCAGTGAAGAGATTCTAGACAGGAACCTTGAAGCTTTCTTT.

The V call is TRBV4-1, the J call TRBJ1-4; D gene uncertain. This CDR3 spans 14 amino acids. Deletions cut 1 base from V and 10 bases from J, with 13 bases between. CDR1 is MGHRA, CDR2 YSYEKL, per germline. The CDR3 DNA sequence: TGCGCCAGCAGCCAAGGCTTAGGGAAGGGAAAACTGTTTTTT. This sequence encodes CASSQGLGKGKLFF.

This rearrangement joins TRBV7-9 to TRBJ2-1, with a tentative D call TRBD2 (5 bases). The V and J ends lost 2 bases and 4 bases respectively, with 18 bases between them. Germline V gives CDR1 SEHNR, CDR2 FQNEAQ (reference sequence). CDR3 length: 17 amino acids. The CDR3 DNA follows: TGTGCCAGCAGCTTATCGCGCGGGTTCACCTATTACAATGAGCAGTTCTTC. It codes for CASSLSRGFTYYNEQFF.

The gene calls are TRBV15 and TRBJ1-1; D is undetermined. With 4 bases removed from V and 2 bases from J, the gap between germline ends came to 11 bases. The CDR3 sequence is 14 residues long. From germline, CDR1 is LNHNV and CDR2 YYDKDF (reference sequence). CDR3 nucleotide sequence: TGTGCCACCAGCACCGAATTGGTCAACACTGAAGCTTTCTTT. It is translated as CATSTELVNTEAFF.

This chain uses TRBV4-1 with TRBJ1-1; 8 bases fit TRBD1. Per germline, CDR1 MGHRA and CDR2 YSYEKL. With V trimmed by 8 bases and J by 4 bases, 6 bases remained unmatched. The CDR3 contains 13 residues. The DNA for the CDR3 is TGCGCCAGCGGGAGGACAGGGACCACTGAAGCTTTCTTT. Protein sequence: CASGRTGTTEAFF.

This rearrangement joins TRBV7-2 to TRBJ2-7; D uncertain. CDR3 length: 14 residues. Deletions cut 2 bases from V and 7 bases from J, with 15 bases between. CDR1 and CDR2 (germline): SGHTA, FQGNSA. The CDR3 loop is CASSLIRSSGEQYF. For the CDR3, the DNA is TGTGCCAGCAGCTTAATTAGGTCGAGTGGAGAGCAGTACTTC. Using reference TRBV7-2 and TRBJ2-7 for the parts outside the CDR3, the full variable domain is GAGVSQSPSNKVTEKGKDVELRCDPISGHTALYWYRQSLGQGLEFLIYFQGNSAPDKSGLPSDRFSAERTGGSVSTLTIQRTQQEDSAVYLCASSLIRSSGEQYFGPGTRLTVT.

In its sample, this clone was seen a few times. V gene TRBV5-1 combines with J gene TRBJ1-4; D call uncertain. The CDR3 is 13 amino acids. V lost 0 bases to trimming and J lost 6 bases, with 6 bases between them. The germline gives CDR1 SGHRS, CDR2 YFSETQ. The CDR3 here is CASSLGSDEKLFF. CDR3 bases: TGCGCCAGCAGCTTGGGAAGCGATGAAAAACTGTTTTTT.

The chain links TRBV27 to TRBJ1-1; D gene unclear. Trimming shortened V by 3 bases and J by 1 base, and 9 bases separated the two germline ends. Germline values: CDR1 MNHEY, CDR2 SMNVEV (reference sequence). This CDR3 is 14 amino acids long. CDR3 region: CASSFRAQNTEAFF. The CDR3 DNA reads TGTGCCAGCAGTTTTCGGGCCCAGAACACTGAAGCTTTCTTT.

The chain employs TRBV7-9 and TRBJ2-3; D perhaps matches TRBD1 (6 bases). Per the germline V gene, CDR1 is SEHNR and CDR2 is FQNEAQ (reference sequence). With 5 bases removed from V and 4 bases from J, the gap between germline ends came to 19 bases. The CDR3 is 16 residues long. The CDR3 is CASSHIPGKGADTQYF. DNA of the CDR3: TGTGCCAGCAGCCATATCCCTGGGAAGGGGGCAGATACGCAGTATTTT.

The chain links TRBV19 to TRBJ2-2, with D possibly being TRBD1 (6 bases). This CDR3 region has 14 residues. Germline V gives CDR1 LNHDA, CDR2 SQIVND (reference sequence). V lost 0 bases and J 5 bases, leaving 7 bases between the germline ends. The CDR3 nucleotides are TGTGCCAGTAGTATAGACAGGGGAACCGGGGAGCTGTTTTTT. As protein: CASSIDRGTGELFF.

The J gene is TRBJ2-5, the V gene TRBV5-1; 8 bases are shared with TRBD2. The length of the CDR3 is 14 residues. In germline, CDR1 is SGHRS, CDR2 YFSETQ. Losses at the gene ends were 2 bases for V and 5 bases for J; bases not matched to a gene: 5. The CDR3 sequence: CASSFYSGGETQYF. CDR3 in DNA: TGCGCCAGCAGCTTTTACTCGGGAGGGGAGACCCAGTACTTC.

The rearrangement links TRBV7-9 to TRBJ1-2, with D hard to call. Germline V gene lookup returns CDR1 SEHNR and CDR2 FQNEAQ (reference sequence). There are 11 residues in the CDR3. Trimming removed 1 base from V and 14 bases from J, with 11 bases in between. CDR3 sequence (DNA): TGTGCCAGCAGCTTAGGGGATCGGGGAACCTTC. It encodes CASSLGDRGTF.

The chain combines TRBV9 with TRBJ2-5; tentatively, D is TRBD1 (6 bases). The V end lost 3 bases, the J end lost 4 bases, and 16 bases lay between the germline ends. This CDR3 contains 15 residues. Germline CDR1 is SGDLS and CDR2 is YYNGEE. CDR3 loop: CASSEHQGWGETQYF. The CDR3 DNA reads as TGTGCCAGCAGCGAACACCAGGGGTGGGGAGAGACCCAGTACTTC.

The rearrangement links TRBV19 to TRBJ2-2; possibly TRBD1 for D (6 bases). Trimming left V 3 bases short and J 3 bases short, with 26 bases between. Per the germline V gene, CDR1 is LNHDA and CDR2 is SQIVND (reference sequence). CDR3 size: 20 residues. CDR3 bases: TGTGCCAGTAGTATTGCCCAGGGAGAGTGGGGGCGAGTATACACCGGGGAGCTGTTTTTT. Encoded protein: CASSIAQGEWGRVYTGELFF.

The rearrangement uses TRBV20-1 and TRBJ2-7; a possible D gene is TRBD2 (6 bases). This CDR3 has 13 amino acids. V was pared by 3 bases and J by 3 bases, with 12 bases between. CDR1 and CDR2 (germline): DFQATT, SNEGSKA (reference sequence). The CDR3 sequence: CSASGGLNYEQYF. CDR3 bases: TGCAGTGCTAGTGGGGGACTTAACTACGAGCAGTACTTC.

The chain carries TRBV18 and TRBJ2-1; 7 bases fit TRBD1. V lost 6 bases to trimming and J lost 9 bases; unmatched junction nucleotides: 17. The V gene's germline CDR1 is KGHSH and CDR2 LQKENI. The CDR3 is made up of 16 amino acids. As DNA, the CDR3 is TGTGCCAGCTCCTCAGAACAAGCGGCAGCAGGGGGTGAGCAGTTCTTC. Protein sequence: CASSSEQAAAGGEQFF. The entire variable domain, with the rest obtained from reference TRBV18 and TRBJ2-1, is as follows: NAGVMQNPRHLVRRRGQEARLRCSPMKGHSHVYWYRQLPEEGLKFMVYLQKENIIDESGMPKERFSAEFPKEGPSILRIQQVVRGDSAAYFCASSSEQAAAGGEQFFGPGTRLTVL.

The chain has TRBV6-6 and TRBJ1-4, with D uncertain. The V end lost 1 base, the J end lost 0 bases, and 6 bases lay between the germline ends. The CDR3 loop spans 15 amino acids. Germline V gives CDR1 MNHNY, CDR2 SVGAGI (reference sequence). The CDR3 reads CASSYFGTTNEKLFF. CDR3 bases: TGTGCCAGCAGTTACTTCGGAACAACTAATGAAAAACTGTTTTTT.

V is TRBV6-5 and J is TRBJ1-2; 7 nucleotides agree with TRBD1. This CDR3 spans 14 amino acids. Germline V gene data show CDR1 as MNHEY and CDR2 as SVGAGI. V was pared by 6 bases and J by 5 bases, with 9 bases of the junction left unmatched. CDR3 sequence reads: CASRQPGQRYGYTF. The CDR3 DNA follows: TGTGCCAGCAGGCAGCCGGGACAGAGATATGGCTACACCTTC.